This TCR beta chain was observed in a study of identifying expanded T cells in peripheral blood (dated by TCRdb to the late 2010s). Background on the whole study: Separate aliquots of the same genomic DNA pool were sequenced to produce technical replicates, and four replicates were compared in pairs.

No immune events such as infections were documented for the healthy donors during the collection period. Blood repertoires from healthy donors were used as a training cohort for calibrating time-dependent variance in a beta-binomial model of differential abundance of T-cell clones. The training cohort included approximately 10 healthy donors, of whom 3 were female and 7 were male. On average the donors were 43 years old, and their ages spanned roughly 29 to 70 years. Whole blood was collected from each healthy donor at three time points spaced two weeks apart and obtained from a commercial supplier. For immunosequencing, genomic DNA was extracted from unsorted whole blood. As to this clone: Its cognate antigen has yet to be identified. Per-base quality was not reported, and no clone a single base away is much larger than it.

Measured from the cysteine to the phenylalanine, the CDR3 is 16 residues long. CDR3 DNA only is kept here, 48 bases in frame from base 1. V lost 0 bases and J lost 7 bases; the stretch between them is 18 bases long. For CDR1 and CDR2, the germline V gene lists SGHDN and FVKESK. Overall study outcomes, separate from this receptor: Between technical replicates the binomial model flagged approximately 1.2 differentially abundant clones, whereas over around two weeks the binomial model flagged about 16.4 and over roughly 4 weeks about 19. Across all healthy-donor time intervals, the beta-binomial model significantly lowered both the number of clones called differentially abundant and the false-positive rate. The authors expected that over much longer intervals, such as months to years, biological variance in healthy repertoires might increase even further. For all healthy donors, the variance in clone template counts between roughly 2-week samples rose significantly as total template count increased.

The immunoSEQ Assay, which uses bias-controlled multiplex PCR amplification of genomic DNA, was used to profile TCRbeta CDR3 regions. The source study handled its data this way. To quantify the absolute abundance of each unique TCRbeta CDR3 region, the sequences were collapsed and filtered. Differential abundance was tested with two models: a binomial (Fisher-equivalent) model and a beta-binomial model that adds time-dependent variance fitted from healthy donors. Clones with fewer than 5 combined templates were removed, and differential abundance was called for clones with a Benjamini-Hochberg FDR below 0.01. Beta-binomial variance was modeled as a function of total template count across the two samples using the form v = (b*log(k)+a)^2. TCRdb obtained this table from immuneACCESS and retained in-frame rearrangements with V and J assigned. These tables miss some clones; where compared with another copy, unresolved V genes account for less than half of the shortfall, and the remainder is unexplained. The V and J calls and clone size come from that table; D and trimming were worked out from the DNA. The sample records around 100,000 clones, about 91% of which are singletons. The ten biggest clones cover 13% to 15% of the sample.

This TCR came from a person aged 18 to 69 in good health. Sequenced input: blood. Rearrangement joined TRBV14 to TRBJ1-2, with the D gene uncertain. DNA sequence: TGTGCCAGCAGCCAAGATCGGGAGGGAGCGGTACGTGGCTACACCTTC. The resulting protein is CASSQDREGAVRGYTF.